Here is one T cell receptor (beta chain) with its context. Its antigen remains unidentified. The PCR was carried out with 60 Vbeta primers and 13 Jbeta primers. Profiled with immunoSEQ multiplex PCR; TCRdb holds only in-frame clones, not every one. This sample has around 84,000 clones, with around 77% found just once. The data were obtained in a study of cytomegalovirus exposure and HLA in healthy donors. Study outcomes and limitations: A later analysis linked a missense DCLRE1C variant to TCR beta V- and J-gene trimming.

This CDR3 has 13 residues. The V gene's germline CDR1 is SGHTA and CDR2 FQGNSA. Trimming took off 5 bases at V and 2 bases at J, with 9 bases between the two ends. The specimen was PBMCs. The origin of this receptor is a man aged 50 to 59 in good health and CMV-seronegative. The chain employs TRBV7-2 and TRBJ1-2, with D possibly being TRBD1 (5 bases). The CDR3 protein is CASSVNRNYGYTF. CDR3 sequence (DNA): TGTGCCAGCAGCGTGAACAGGAACTATGGCTACACCTTC. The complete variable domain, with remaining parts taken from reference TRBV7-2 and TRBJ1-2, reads GAGVSQSPSNKVTEKGKDVELRCDPISGHTALYWYRQSLGQGLEFLIYFQGNSAPDKSGLPSDRFSAERTGGSVSTLTIQRTQQEDSAVYLCASSVNRNYGYTFGSGTRLTVV.